The 10 T cell receptor beta chains below all came from one sample that was sequenced in a study of cytomegalovirus exposure and HLA in healthy donors. Primers: 60 Vbeta forward and 13 Jbeta reverse. The data were produced by immunoSEQ multiplex PCR, yet TCRdb's version contains in-frame clones alone and is incomplete. Of about 130,000 clones listed, 80% are singletons. Sequenced material: PBMCs. The receptor set was obtained from a man aged 30 to 39 in good health.

The count of this clone is one. CDR3 DNA: TGCGCCAGCAGTGAGGGGGCTAGCGGGAGGTTGGCCTACGAGCAGTACTTC. This gives the protein CASSEGASGRLAYEQYF. The V call is TRBV10-1, the J call TRBJ2-7, with 11 bases matching TRBD2. Germline CDR1 WNHNN, CDR2 SYGVQD (reference sequence). This CDR3 contains 17 residues. The V gene end was trimmed by 2 bases and the J gene end by 2 bases; junction bases not matched to a gene: 8.

A few counts support this clone. The chain couples TRBV5-1 to TRBJ1-1, with 7 bases lining up with TRBD1. Germline CDR1 and CDR2: SGHRS and YFSETQ. The V segment lost 4 bases and the J segment 5 bases; nucleotides outside the gene matches: 11. The CDR3 length is 15 residues. The CDR3 here is CASSRRTGWGTEAFF. The CDR3 DNA is TGCGCCAGCAGCCGACGGACAGGATGGGGAACTGAAGCTTTCTTT.

Worth noting for this clone: An end of the junction differs from the germline gene, which may be a read error. This chain connects TRBV15 to TRBJ2-7; D is unresolved. Per germline, CDR1 LNHNV and CDR2 YYDKDF (reference sequence). The CDR3 is 15 residues long. The CDR3 reads CATGSLDRSSYEQYF. The CDR3 DNA is TGTGCCACCGGCAGCCTCGATAGGAGCTCCTACGAGCAGTACTTC.

The V call is TRBV5-6, the J call TRBJ2-7; 9 nucleotides align to TRBD2. The length of the CDR3 is 11 residues. CDR1 SGHDT and CDR2 YYEEEE come from the germline V gene. Germline trimming cut 10 bases from V and 5 bases from J; bases unmatched to any gene: 4. The CDR3, as DNA: TGTGCCCGCGAGCGGGGGGACGAGCAGTACTTC. It codes for CARERGDEQYF.

This chain connects TRBV4-1 to TRBJ1-2; possible D gene TRBD1, 5 bases. The germline V gene encodes CDR1 MGHRA and CDR2 YSYEKL. Trimming removed 1 base at V and 2 bases at J, with 14 bases between. The CDR3 length is 16 residues. The CDR3 sequence: CASSQVPPGLNYGYTF. Here the CDR3 DNA reads TGCGCCAGCAGCCAAGTCCCGCCGGGACTGAACTATGGCTACACCTTC.

V gene TRBV6-5 combines with J gene TRBJ1-2; D not resolved. V lost 4 bases and J 0 bases, leaving 15 bases between the germline ends. Germline V lookup: CDR1 MNHEY, CDR2 SVGAGI. This CDR3 contains 16 residues. The CDR3 DNA follows: TGTGCCAGCAGTTCCAACCGCGGTCAGACTAACTATGGCTACACCTTC. This codes for CASSSNRGQTNYGYTF.

The CDR3 coding sequence is TGTGCCAGCAGTCCCCGACAGGCGAACACTGAAGCTTTCTTT. It specifies CASSPRQANTEAFF. The chain joins TRBV27 to TRBJ1-1; a possible D gene is TRBD1 (6 bases). Per germline, CDR1 MNHEY and CDR2 SMNVEV (reference sequence). The CDR3 contains 14 residues. Trimming took off 5 bases at V and 1 base at J, with 11 bases between the two ends.

V is TRBV5-1 and J is TRBJ2-2; D unclear. The germline gives CDR1 SGHRS, CDR2 YFSETQ. The CDR3 loop spans 16 amino acids. The V end was cut by 2 bases, the J end by 3 bases, with 14 bases between. The CDR3 DNA reads TGCGCCAGCAGCTTCCACACCTCCGTGGACACCGGGGAGCTGTTTTTT. It yields the protein CASSFHTSVDTGELFF.

The rearrangement joins TRBV18 to TRBJ2-7, with TRBD2 identical over 12 bases. The germline V gene encodes CDR1 KGHSH and CDR2 LQKENI. V dropped 6 bases and J dropped 6; count of bases not matched to a gene: 9. This CDR3 is 15 amino acids long. As DNA, the CDR3 is TGTGCCAGCTCTTGGCTAGCGGGAGGGGAAGGCGAGCAGTACTTC. It codes for CASSWLAGGEGEQYF.

Comments on this clone: Since the CDR3 does not end with the conserved phenylalanine or tryptophan, this likely comes from a read error. The chain uses TRBV15 and TRBJ1-2; no reliable D call. Germline V gives CDR1 LNHNV, CDR2 YYDKDF (reference sequence). CDR3 size: 16 residues. V was shortened by 0 bases and J by 6 bases, with 17 bases between the two germline ends. In nucleotides, the CDR3 is TGTGCCACCAGCAGAGATCGCGGGAATCTGGTCCATGGCTACACCTCC. Encoded protein: CATSRDRGNLVHGYTS.